A selection of T cell receptor beta chains follows, all from one sample in a study of cytomegalovirus exposure and HLA in healthy donors. Assay: immunoSEQ multiplex PCR; the TCRdb copy retains only in-frame clones and omits some. The data contain around 140,000 clones, 79% of them singletons. Material for sequencing was PBMCs. These receptors all come from a male donor in good health and CMV-seronegative. CDR3s include the opening cysteine and the closing phenylalanine or tryptophan. The D gene is left open where the match is weak. The size field is filled for only some rows; it gives once, few, many or a size class.

TRBV5-6,.,.,TRBJ2-1,TGTGCCAGCAGCTTGGTTGGCGGGGGCCGCTCCTACAATGAGCAGTTCTTC,CASSLVGGGRSYNEQFF
TRBV7-2,.,.,TRBJ1-3,TGTGCCAGCAGCTTAATACAGCCTATTTCTGGAAACACCATATATTTT,CASSLIQPISGNTIYF
TRBV9,TRBD1,few,TRBJ1-2,TGTGCCAGCAGCACGGGACAGGGGGTAGGTGGCTACACCTTC,CASSTGQGVGGYTF
TRBV29-1,TRBD2,.,TRBJ2-4,TGCAGCGTTGAAGGGGCTAGCGGGGGTGCTATAGCCAAAAACATTCAGTACTTC,CSVEGASGGAIAKNIQYF
TRBV7-2,TRBD1,.,TRBJ2-2,TGTGCCAGCAGCCTGGGACAGGGGATCGGGGAGCTGTTTTTT,CASSLGQGIGELFF
TRBV5-4,.,.,TRBJ2-7,TGTGCCAGCAGCCTTCTGGATCCGGGACACAGCTCCTACGAGCAGTACTTC,CASSLLDPGHSSYEQYF
TRBV20-1,.,.,TRBJ1-1,TGCAGTGCACACAGGAGCACTGAAGCTTTCTTT,CSAHRSTEAFF
TRBV10-2,TRBD2,.,TRBJ2-1,TGCGCCACCAGCGGACTAGCGGGGTACAATGAGCAGTTCTTC,CATSGLAGYNEQFF
TRBV6-1,.,.,TRBJ2-2,TGTGCCAGCAGTGCCCAGGGGTCCGGGGAGCTGTTTTTT,CASSAQGSGELFF
TRBV11-2,.,.,TRBJ1-1,TGTGCCAGCAGCTTCCACGAAACGGGCACTGAAGCTTTCTTT,CASSFHETGTEAFF
TRBV29-1,TRBD1,few,TRBJ1-6,TGCAGCGTTCGGGCGTCCGGACAGGGGAATTCACCCCTCCACTTT,CSVRASGQGNSPLHF
TRBV7-9,.,.,TRBJ1-2,TGTGCCAGCAGCCCCAGCGTGGGGGCAGTTGGCTACACCTTC,CASSPSVGAVGYTF
TRBV7-3,.,.,TRBJ2-6,TGTGCCAGCAGCCTACGGACAGCTTCTGGGGCCAACGTCCTGACTTTC,CASSLRTASGANVLTF
TRBV13,.,.,TRBJ1-4,TGTGCCAGCAGCTTTGGAGGGATTAATGAAAAACTGTTTTTT,CASSFGGINEKLFF
TRBV6-5,.,.,TRBJ1-2,TGTGCCAGCAGCCGCGGGGGGGGCAGTAACTATGGCTACACCTTC,CASSRGGGSNYGYTF
TRBV11-2,TRBD1,once,TRBJ1-5,TGTGCCAGCAGCTTGGGGACAGGTGTCAATCAGCCCCAGCATTTT,CASSLGTGVNQPQHF
TRBV19,TRBD1,.,TRBJ1-1,TGTGCCAGTAGTAGCCGGACAGGGGGCGCCCCGACTGAAGCTTTCTTT,CASSSRTGGAPTEAFF
TRBV27,.,few,TRBJ1-5,TGTGCCAGCAGTTTCCAAAATCAGCCCCAGCATTTT,CASSFQNQPQHF
TRBV29-1,TRBD1,.,TRBJ1-2,TGCAGCGTTGGGGTCCGGGACAGGGGGGTGAGCTACACCTTC,CSVGVRDRGVSYTF
TRBV30,.,.,TRBJ1-1,TGTGCCTGGACCCAAGGGGCCACTGAAGCTTTCTTT,CAWTQGATEAFF
TRBV6-5,TRBD2,.,TRBJ2-7,TGTGCCAGCAGTTTCGGACTAGCGGGGGACGCGGGGGAGCAGTACTTC,CASSFGLAGDAGEQYF
TRBV19,.,.,TRBJ2-7,TGTGCCAGTATGAGTTCCTACGAGCAGTACTTC,CASMSSYEQYF
TRBV29-1,.,.,TRBJ1-2,TGCAGCGTCGAAACCATTGACAGGCTCTATGGCTACACCTTC,CSVETIDRLYGYTF
TRBV7-2,.,.,TRBJ2-5,TGTGCCAGCAGTCCACCTGATAGAATCCAGTACTTC,CASSPPDRIQYF
TRBV11-2,TRBD1,.,TRBJ2-7,TGTGCCAGCAGCTTGGGACAGGCCCTCTACGAGCAGTACTTC,CASSLGQALYEQYF
TRBV27,TRBD1,.,TRBJ1-5,TGTGCCAGCAGTTTGAGGGGGCATAGCAATCAGCCCCAGCATTTT,CASSLRGHSNQPQHF
TRBV5-1,TRBD1,.,TRBJ2-3,TGCGCCAGCAGCTTGGCGAATGGACAGGGTAACGATTTT,CASSLANGQGNDF
TRBV5-1,TRBD2,.,TRBJ2-3,TGCGCCAGCGCCGGGACTAGCGGGAGCAGCACAGATACGCAGTATTTT,CASAGTSGSSTDTQYF
TRBV27,TRBD1,.,TRBJ1-2,TGTGCCAGCAGCTCGCTGGGGACAGGGATAAGTGGCTACACCTTC,CASSSLGTGISGYTF
TRBV18,.,.,TRBJ1-1,TGTGCCAGCTCACCCCTCGCGGCACCGATGAACACTGAAGCTTTCTTT,CASSPLAAPMNTEAFF
TRBV2,TRBD2,few,TRBJ2-3,TGTGCCAGCAGCGTGACTAGCGTCCAGGATACGCAGTATTTT,CASSVTSVQDTQYF
TRBV18,.,.,TRBJ2-7,TGTGCCAGCTCACCAGGGCAGCGGGACACCTACGAGCAGTACTTC,CASSPGQRDTYEQYF
TRBV29-1,TRBD1,.,TRBJ2-7,TGCAGCGTTGGGGCTAAGGGACAGACCGGCGAGCAGTACTTC,CSVGAKGQTGEQYF
TRBV7-9,TRBD2,.,TRBJ2-3,TGTGCCAGCAGCTTGGGTCCTAGCGGGTCAGATACGCAGTATTTT,CASSLGPSGSDTQYF
TRBV2,.,.,TRBJ1-2,TGTGCCAGCAGTGAATACCGCAGGGCAGCGAACTATGGCTACACCTTC,CASSEYRRAANYGYTF
TRBV30,TRBD1,.,TRBJ2-1,TGTGCCTGGAGTCCCCTGGGACAGGGCTTAAACAATGAGCAGTTCTTC,CAWSPLGQGLNNEQFF
TRBV7-2,.,.,TRBJ2-1,TGTGCCAGCAGCTTAGCGCGACAGGAACACAATGAGCAGTTCTTC,CASSLARQEHNEQFF
TRBV2,.,.,TRBJ2-2,TGTGCCAGCAGTGAATCGGGGGACGGCACCGGGGAGCTGTTTTTT,CASSESGDGTGELFF
TRBV6-5,.,.,TRBJ1-1,TGTGCCAGCAGCGCGACGGGGAACACTGAAGCTTTCTTT,CASSATGNTEAFF
TRBV6-1,TRBD1,.,TRBJ1-5,TGTGCCAGCAGTCTCCCGGGACAGGGCAATCAGCCCCAGCATTTT,CASSLPGQGNQPQHF
TRBV5-1,TRBD2,.,TRBJ2-3,TGCGCCAGCAGCCCGACTAGCGGGGGGGCAGATACGCAGTATTTT,CASSPTSGGADTQYF
TRBV4-3,.,.,TRBJ2-7,TGCGCCAGCAGCCAAGATATCACCGATGGGGCCTACGAGCAGTACTTC,CASSQDITDGAYEQYF